This TCR beta chain was captured by sequencing in a study of T cells in Graves' hyperthyroidism and ophthalmopathy. Overall study findings and caveats: Most thyroid clonotypes expanded above 0.001 were also detected in blood.

Only a few counts were recorded for this clonotype. The antigen is unknown. The junction does not match germline at one end; this may be a read error. Patients aged 18 to 65 with hyperthyroidism were newly diagnosed, with duration under 2 months. Diagnosis rested on symptoms, serum thyroxine and TRAb, thyroid ultrasound, and orbital computed tomography. The CDR3 regions of TCR beta were amplified from RNA transcripts. First-round RT-PCR with HTBI primers amplified the TCR CDR3 region. Each CDR3 protein gets one entry after TCRdb re-called the multiplex PCR reads with MiXCR. In the table there are around 560,000 distinct CDR3 sequences, 16% of which are singletons. Sequenced: blood. The receptor comes from a woman in her late teens or twenties with Graves' hyperthyroidism.

CDR3 nucleotide sequence: TGCAGTGCTGTAGGCCGAGTGAACACTGTAGCTTTCTTT. It yields the protein CSAVGRVNTVAFF. V usage is TRBV20-1 and J usage is TRBJ1-1; D unclear. CDR1 DFQATT and CDR2 SNEGSKA come from the germline V gene (reference sequence). The CDR3 is 13 amino acids.